The clone carrying this T cell receptor (beta chain) was seen a handful of times. No antigen is known for it. The data originate from a study of shared clonotypes between healthy human individuals. Study observations and caveats: Exclusively blood specimens were collected; tissue repertoires likely differ. Across subsets, estimated richness was generally greater for naive than for memory populations.

The assay was immunoSEQ multiplex PCR, and TCRdb's table has in-frame clones only and misses some. Of 980,000 or so clones in the sample, 60% to 85% are singletons; the top ten hold over 1.3%. There are 12 residues in the CDR3. Germline V gives CDR1 SEHNR, CDR2 FQNEAQ (reference sequence). The ends were cut back, 1 base at V and 12 bases at J, with 13 bases in the middle. The TCR sequence derives from a man between 18 and 29 years old in good health. The chain carries TRBV7-9 and TRBJ2-7, with D hard to call. The sample taken for sequencing was memory CD4+ T cells sorted from blood. Subset reported: CD45RA-negative fraction. CDR3: CASSLGAIEGYF. CDR3 nucleotide sequence: TGTGCCAGCAGCTTAGGGGCTATTGAAGGGTACTTC.